This T cell receptor beta chain is from a study of T cells in Graves' hyperthyroidism and ophthalmopathy. Study results and limitations: Model-based prediction identified ophthalmopathy a median roughly six months prior to its onset.

CDR1 and CDR2 (germline): SGHKS, YYEKEE (reference sequence). V was trimmed by 4 bases and J by 2 bases, leaving 25 bases between them. This CDR3 spans 18 amino acids. This clonotype has ten or more counts. Its matching antigen is unknown. These patients, aged 18 to 65, had recently diagnosed hyperthyroidism lasting under 2 months. Exclusion of a patient resulted from uncontrolled infection, other autoimmune disease, pregnancy or lactation. TCR beta CDR3 regions were amplified from RNA transcripts. Initially, a first-round RT-PCR of the TCR CDR3 employed the HTBI primer set. TCRdb ran MiXCR on the multiplex PCR reads and lists one entry per CDR3 protein. The table has around 580,000 distinct CDR3 sequences, more than 45% seen once.

J is TRBJ2-7 and V is TRBV5-5; TRBD1 might be the D (6 bases). The TCR originated in a woman under 30 with Graves' hyperthyroidism. The sample consisted of peripheral blood or thyroid tissue (not recorded which). In DNA form, the CDR3 reads TGTGCCAGCAGCCGTGGGTCCGTTTCCGGGACACAGCCCTACGAGCAGTACTTC. Translation: CASSRGSVSGTQPYEQYF.